This record covers a single T cell receptor (beta chain). Trimming took off 2 bases at V and 3 bases at J, with 14 bases between the two ends. The CDR3 spans 15 residues. From germline, CDR1 is MDHEN and CDR2 SYDVKM. The sample is drawn from a study of shared clonotypes between healthy human individuals. The data were produced by immunoSEQ multiplex PCR, yet TCRdb's version contains in-frame clones alone and is incomplete. Among approximately 400,000 clones listed, about 96% were seen once. The source of this sequence is a man aged 30 to 45 in good health. What was sequenced was memory CD8+ T cells sorted from blood. Subset indicated: CD45RO+ cells pooled with CCR7-negative TemRA cells. This chain uses TRBV28 with TRBJ2-7, with D maybe TRBD2 (6 bases). CDR3 amino acids: CASSLGGRTRYEQYF. The DNA for the CDR3 is TGTGCCAGCAGTTTAGGGGGGAGGACCCGCTACGAGCAGTACTTC.